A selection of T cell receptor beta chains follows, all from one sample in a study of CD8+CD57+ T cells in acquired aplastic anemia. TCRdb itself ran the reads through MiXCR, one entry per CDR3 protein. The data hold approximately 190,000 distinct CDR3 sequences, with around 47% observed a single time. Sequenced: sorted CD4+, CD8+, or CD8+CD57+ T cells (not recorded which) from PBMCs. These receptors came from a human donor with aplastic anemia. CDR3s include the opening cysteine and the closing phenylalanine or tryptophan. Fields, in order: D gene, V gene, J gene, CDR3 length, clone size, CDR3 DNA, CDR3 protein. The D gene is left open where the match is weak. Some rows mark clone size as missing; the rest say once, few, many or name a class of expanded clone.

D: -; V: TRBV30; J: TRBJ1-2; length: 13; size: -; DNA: TGTGCCTGGATAATTACGGAGAGGTCTGGCTACACCTTC; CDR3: CAWIITERSGYTF
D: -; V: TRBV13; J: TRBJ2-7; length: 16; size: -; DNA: TGTGCCAGCAGCCGGGGGGGACAGGCGGTTCGCTACGAGCAGTACTTC; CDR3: CASSRGGQAVRYEQYF
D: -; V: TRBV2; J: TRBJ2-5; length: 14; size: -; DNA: TGTGCCAGCCAAGGGGGGGTGTACCAAGAGACCCAGTACTTC; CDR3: CASQGGVYQETQYF
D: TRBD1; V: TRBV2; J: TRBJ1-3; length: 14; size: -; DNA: TGTGCCAGCAGGGACTCGGGACAGCTAAACACCATATATTTT; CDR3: CASRDSGQLNTIYF
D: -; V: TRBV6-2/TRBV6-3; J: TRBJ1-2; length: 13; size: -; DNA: TGTGCCAGCAGCCAGACAGGAGGCTATGGCTACACCTTC; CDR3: CASSQTGGYGYTF
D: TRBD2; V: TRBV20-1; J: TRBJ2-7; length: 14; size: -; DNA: TGCAGTGGTGAGGGACTAGCGAGCTCCTACGAGCAGTACTTC; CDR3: CSGEGLASSYEQYF
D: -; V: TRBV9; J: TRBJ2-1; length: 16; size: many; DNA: TGTGCCAGCAGCCCCTGGGGGACATCCTGGCCCAATGAGCAGTTCTTC; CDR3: CASSPWGTSWPNEQFF
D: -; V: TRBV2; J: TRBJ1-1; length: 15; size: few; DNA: TGTGCCAGCAGTCACATACAGGGTGGGAACACTGAAGCTTTCTTT; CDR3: CASSHIQGGNTEAFF
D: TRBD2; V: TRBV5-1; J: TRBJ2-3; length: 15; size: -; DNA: TGCGCCAGCAGCTTGCGTGGACTAGCGACAGGTACGCAGTATTTT; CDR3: CASSLRGLATGTQYF
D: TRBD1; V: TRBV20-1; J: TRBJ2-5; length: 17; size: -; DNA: TGCAGTGCTAGAGAACTAAACCCGGGACAGGGGATTGAGACCCAGTACTTC; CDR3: CSARELNPGQGIETQYF
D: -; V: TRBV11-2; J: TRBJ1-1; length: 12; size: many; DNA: TGTGCCAGCAGCTTAGATGCAGGGGAAGCTTTCTTT; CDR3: CASSLDAGEAFF
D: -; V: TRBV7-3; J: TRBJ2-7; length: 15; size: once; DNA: TGTGCCAGCAGCTTAGACGGGAGAGGGTTTTACGAGCAGTACTTC; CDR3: CASSLDGRGFYEQYF
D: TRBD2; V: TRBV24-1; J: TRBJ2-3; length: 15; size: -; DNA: TGTGCCACCAGTGATCCGGGAGGAGGGCGAGATACGCAGTATTTT; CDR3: CATSDPGGGRDTQYF
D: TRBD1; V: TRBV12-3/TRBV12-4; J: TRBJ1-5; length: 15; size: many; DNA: TGTGCCAGCAGTTTTGTGGCAGGACAGGGCCAGCCCCAGCATTTT; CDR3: CASSFVAGQGQPQHF
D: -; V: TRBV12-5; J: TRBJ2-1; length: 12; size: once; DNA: TGTGCTAGTGGTTTGAGACGGTATGAGCAGTTCTTC; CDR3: CASGLRRYEQFF
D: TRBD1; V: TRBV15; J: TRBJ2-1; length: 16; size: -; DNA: TGTGCCACCAACCCAGGGGGCTCTCAAGTTTACAATGGGCAGTTCTTC; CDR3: CATNPGGSQVYNGQFF
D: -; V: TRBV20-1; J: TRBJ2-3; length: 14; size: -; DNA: TGCAGTGCCAGTAGCCCGAGCGCGGGCGGTACGCAGTATTTT; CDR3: CSASSPSAGGTQYF
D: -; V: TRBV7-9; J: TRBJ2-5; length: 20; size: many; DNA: TGTGCCAGCAGCTCCCCGCCGCTACGGGAACCAAGCCACGCAGTAGAGACCCAGTACTTC; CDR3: CASSSPPLREPSHAVETQYF
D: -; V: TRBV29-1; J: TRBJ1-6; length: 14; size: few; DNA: TGCAGCGTCCAAGCCGACAGAAATAATTCACCCCTCCACTTT; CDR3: CSVQADRNNSPLHF
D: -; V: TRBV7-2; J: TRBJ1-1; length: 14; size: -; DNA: TGTGCCAGCAGCTTAGCGAGGACCAATCGGGAGGCTTTCTTT; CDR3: CASSLARTNREAFF
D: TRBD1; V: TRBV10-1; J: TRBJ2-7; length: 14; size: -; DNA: TGCGCCAGCAGTGGGGACAGGGGCTCCTACGAGCAGTACTTC; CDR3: CASSGDRGSYEQYF
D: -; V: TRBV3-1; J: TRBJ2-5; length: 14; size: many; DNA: TGTGCCAGCAGCCGAATACAGGGACTCAAGACCCAGTACTTC; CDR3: CASSRIQGLKTQYF
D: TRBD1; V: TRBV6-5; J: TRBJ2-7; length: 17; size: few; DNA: TGTGCCAGCAGTTTCAGGGGGACGGGACCCCGAGCCTTGGAGCAGTACTTC; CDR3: CASSFRGTGPRALEQYF
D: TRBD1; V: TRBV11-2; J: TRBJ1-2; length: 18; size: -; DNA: TGTGCCAGCAGATATCCACCGGGACAGGGGGCTTTCCCCTATGGCTACACCTTC; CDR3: CASRYPPGQGAFPYGYTF
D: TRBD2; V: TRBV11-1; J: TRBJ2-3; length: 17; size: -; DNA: TGTGCCAGCAGCTTAGAGGGGACTAGCGGGAGTTGGGATACGCAGTATTTT; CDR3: CASSLEGTSGSWDTQYF
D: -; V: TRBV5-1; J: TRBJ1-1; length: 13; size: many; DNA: TGCGCCAGCAGCTTGGGACACGGACTTGAAGCTTTCTTT; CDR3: CASSLGHGLEAFF
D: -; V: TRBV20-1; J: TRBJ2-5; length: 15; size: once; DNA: TGCAGTGCTAGCCAACAGGGGCGGCGGGGGGAGACCCAGTACTTC; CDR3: CSASQQGRRGETQYF
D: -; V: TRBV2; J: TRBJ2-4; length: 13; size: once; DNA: TGTGCCAGCAGTGGGACAGATGGGAACATTCAGTACTTC; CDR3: CASSGTDGNIQYF